A single sample is the source of the 18 T cell receptor beta chains below, sequenced in a study of T cell repertoires in aging, cancer and after chemotherapy. Rearranged V-D-J TRB sequences were amplified with a mixed TRB-A/B primer pool. MiXCR, run by TCRdb on the multiplex PCR reads, gives a single entry per CDR3 protein. The sample has around 2,000 distinct CDR3 sequences, about 16% seen once; the top ten hold 4.5% to 6%. The template was genomic DNA from peripheral blood, not RNA. Sequenced input: blood. Receptor source: a human donor with a solid tumor.

With regard to this clonotype: A much larger clone is a single base away; this may be a read error. CDR3 sequence: CATNPGQGYSGANVLTF. The CDR3 DNA is TGTGCCACCAACCCGGGACAGGGATACTCTGGGGCCAACGTCCTGACTTTC. The chain is built from TRBV6-2 or TRBV6-3 and TRBJ2-6, with 9 bases that match TRBD1. Unmatched junction bases numbered 10, after V lost 10 bases and J lost 0 bases. CDR1 and CDR2 (germline): MNHEY, SVGEGT. This CDR3 is 17 amino acids long.

The chain uses TRBV6-2 or TRBV6-3 and TRBJ1-1; no clear D. Looked up from germline, CDR1 is MNHEY and CDR2 is SVGEGT. The CDR3 runs to 18 residues. The ends were cut back, 2 bases at V and 11 bases at J, with 30 bases in the middle. CDR3 region: CASSYVLRSANRVREAFF. As DNA, the CDR3 is TGTGCCAGCAGTTACGTACTAAGGAGCGCAAACCGGGTCCGCGAGGCTTTCTTT.

Judged by abundance, this clonotype is medium-sized. The rearrangement links TRBV12-3 or TRBV12-4 to TRBJ2-6; D not resolved. The ends were cut back, 3 bases at V and 3 bases at J, with 0 bases in the middle. This CDR3 contains 12 residues. CDR3 loop: CASSFGANVLTF. The CDR3 DNA sequence: TGTGCCAGCAGTTTTGGGGCCAACGTCCTGACTTTC.

In its sample, this clonotype was seen a few times. The genes are TRBV6-4 and TRBJ2-2; 8 nucleotides agree with TRBD2. Germline CDR1 MRHNA, CDR2 SNTAGT. The CDR3 is 14 amino acids. J lost 4 bases, V lost 4 bases, and 2 bases had no gene match. The CDR3 sequence is CASSAGTSTGELFF. The CDR3, as DNA: TGTGCCAGCAGTGCCGGGACTAGCACCGGGGAGCTGTTTTTT.

This clonotype appeared a few times. The rearrangement links TRBV25-1 to TRBJ2-5, with TRBD2 as a possible D gene (5 bases). V gave up 5 bases and J gave up 4 bases, with 14 bases separating them. This CDR3 spans 14 amino acids. The V gene's germline CDR1 is MGHDK and CDR2 SYGVNS. For the CDR3, the DNA is TGTGCCAGCAGTCTAGAAGAGGGTACAGAGACCCAGTACTTC. Translation: CASSLEEGTETQYF.

There are a few counts of this clonotype. One end of the junction fails to match germline, which may point to a read error. The chain couples TRBV4-3 to TRBJ2-7; 9 nucleotides align to TRBD2. Per the germline V gene, CDR1 is LGHNA and CDR2 is YSLEER. The CDR3 sequence is 19 residues long. The CDR3 reads CASSQDLAGPVGAVYEQYF. The CDR3 coding sequence is TGTGCCAGCAGCCAAGATCTAGCGGGGCCGGTCGGGGCGGTGTACGAGCAGTACTTC.

There are a few counts of this clonotype. This chain joins TRBV6-4 and TRBJ2-3; TRBD2 aligns across 11 bases. V lost 3 bases to trimming and J lost 4 bases; unmatched junction nucleotides: 3. This CDR3 has 15 amino acids. Germline V gene lookup returns CDR1 MRHNA and CDR2 SNTAGT. The CDR3 protein is CASSEDSGGADTQYF. DNA for the CDR3: TGTGCCAGCAGTGAGGATAGCGGGGGGGCAGATACGCAGTATTTT.

In this sample, this clonotype is medium-sized. As DNA, the CDR3 is TGTGCCAGTAGTATCCGATGGGGAAACACTGAAGCTTTCTTT. Its translation is CASSIRWGNTEAFF. This chain connects TRBV19 to TRBJ1-1; D ambiguous. This CDR3 region has 14 residues. The V end was cut by 3 bases, the J end by 2 bases, with 10 bases between. The germline V gene has CDR1 LNHDA and CDR2 SQIVND (reference sequence).

This clonotype is medium-sized (0.01 to 0.1%) within its sample. The chain uses TRBV27 and TRBJ1-2; TRBD1 is a possible D gene (5 bases). Germline assignment: CDR1 MNHEY and CDR2 SMNVEV (reference sequence). CDR3 length: 15 amino acids. Trimming pared 1 base from V and 1 base from J, leaving 10 bases between. Here the CDR3 reads CASSLLRGSNYGYTF. DNA of the CDR3: TGTGCCAGCAGTTTATTGCGGGGCAGTAACTATGGCTACACCTTC.

Sample share makes this clonotype medium-sized. The rearrangement uses TRBV6-2 or TRBV6-3 and TRBJ1-2; the D is unclear. Germline V lookup: CDR1 MNHEY, CDR2 SVGEGT. V lost 2 bases, J lost 2 bases, and 6 bases lay in between. This CDR3 is 13 amino acids long. CDR3 protein: CASSYTENYGYTF. The CDR3 DNA sequence: TGTGCCAGCAGTTACACAGAGAACTATGGCTACACCTTC.

This clonotype showed up just a few times. This chain links TRBV4-1 with TRBJ2-7; 7 bases map to TRBD1. The CDR3 extends over 15 amino acids. With V trimmed by 1 base and J by 3 bases, 6 bases remained unmatched. Germline V gene data show CDR1 as MGHRA and CDR2 as YSYEKL. The CDR3: CASSQVETGNYEQYF. CDR3 DNA: TGCGCCAGCAGCCAAGTTGAGACAGGGAACTACGAGCAGTACTTC.

Relative to its sample, this clonotype is medium-sized. This chain uses TRBV30 with TRBJ1-1; 8 nucleotides match TRBD1. This CDR3 has 15 amino acids. The J segment lost 4 bases and the V segment lost 4 bases, leaving 11 bases of the junction unmatched. Germline-derived CDR1 and CDR2 are GTSNPN and SVGIG (reference sequence). The CDR3 coding sequence is TGTGCCTGGATATCCCGACAGGGGCTGGGCACTGAAGCTTTCTTT. Protein product: CAWISRQGLGTEAFF.

The DNA for the CDR3 is TGTGCCAGCAGCTTGGGCGGGGCGCTCACCGGGGAGCTGTTTTTT. Translating gives CASSLGGALTGELFF. This chain connects TRBV5-4 to TRBJ2-2; the D gene is possibly TRBD2 (6 bases). V shed 0 bases and J shed 4 bases, with 10 bases lying between them. The CDR3 sequence is 15 residues long. Per the germline V gene, CDR1 is SGHNT and CDR2 is YYREEE (reference sequence).

V is TRBV7-2 and J is TRBJ2-7, with D perhaps matching TRBD1 or TRBD2 (5 bases each). Germline lookup yields CDR1 SGHTA and CDR2 FQGNSA. With 1 base removed from V and 7 bases from J, the gap between germline ends came to 11 bases. CDR3 length equals 13 residues. The CDR3 is CASSLEWGYEQYF. CDR3 DNA sequence: TGTGCCAGCAGCTTAGAATGGGGGTATGAGCAGTACTTC.

This clonotype was recorded only once. This clone may be a read error of a much larger clone one base away. This chain connects TRBV20-1 to TRBJ1-1; 9 bases are a match to TRBD1. Germline CDR1 and CDR2: DFQATT and SNEGSKA (reference sequence). The CDR3 sequence is 13 residues long. CDR3 protein: CIARDRGDTEAFF. The CDR3 DNA follows: TGCATTGCTAGAGACAGGGGGGACACTGAAGCTTTCTTT.

This clonotype was counted a few times. This chain links TRBV27 with TRBJ2-7, with 8 bases identical to TRBD2. Germline CDR1 and CDR2: MNHEY and SMNVEV (reference sequence). The CDR3 contains 15 residues. Losses at the gene ends were 6 bases for V and 4 bases for J; bases not matched to a gene: 11. This CDR3 reads CASSKVGGGVYEQYF. For the CDR3, the DNA is TGTGCCAGCAGCAAAGTCGGGGGGGGGGTGTACGAGCAGTACTTC.

This clonotype has only a few counts. V is TRBV28 and J is TRBJ1-2, with 7 bases that match TRBD1. Trimming cost V 4 bases and J 2 bases; bases outside gene matches: 4. This CDR3 has 14 residues. Germline V lookup: CDR1 MDHEN, CDR2 SYDVKM. The CDR3 spells CASSSGTANYGYTF. CDR3 nucleotides: TGTGCCAGCAGTTCCGGGACAGCGAACTATGGCTACACCTTC.

In its sample, this clonotype ranks as medium-sized (0.01 to 0.1%). The rearrangement uses TRBV7-2 and TRBJ2-1; 7 nucleotides agree with TRBD2. Looked up from germline, CDR1 is SGHTA and CDR2 is FQGNSA. V shed 10 bases and J 6 bases; nucleotides not matched to a gene: 15. The length of the CDR3 is 15 residues. Written as DNA, the CDR3 is TGTGCCACTCACCCTCCCCGGGGGGTAAGCAATGAGCAGTTCTTC. Protein sequence: CATHPPRGVSNEQFF.